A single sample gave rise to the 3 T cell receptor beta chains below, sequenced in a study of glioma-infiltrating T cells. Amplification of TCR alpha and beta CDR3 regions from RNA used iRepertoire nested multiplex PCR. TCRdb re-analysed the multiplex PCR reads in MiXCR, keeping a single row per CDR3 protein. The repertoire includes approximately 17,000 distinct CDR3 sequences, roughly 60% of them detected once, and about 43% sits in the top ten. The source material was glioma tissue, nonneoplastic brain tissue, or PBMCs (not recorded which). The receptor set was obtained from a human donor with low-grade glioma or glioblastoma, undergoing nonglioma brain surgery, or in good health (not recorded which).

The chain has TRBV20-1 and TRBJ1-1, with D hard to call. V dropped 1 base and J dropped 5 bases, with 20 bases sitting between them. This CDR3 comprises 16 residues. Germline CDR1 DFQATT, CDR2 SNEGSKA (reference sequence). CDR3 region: CSARGLAGSGRTEAFF. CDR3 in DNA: TGCAGTGCTAGAGGTCTTGCGGGTTCCGGACGGACTGAAGCTTTCTTT.

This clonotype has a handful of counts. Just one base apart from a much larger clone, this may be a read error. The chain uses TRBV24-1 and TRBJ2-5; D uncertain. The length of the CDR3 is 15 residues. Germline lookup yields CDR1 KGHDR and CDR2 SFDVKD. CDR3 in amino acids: CAASDSKADQETQYF. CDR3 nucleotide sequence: TGTGCCGCCAGTGATTCGAAGGCAGATCAAGAGACCCAGTACTTC.

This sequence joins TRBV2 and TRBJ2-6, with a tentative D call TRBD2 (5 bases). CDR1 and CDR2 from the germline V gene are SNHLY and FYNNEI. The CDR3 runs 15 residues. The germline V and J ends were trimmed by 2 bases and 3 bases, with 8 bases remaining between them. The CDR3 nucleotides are TGTGCCAGCAGTGAATGGGGAGTTGGGGCCAACGTCCTGACTTTC. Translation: CASSEWGVGANVLTF. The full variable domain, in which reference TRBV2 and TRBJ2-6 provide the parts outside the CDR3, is EPEVTQTPSHQVTQMGQEVILRCVPISNHLYFYWYRQILGQKVEFLVSFYNNEISEKSEIFDDQFSVERPDGSNFTLKIRSTKLEDSAMYFCASSEWGVGANVLTFGAGSRLTVL.